These 7 T cell receptor beta chains were sequenced from one sample in a study of OX40 agonist ivuxolimab in advanced cancers. Measured with immunoSEQ multiplex PCR; TCRdb has only the in-frame clones, and not every one. The repertoire includes under 100,000 clones, 65% to 85% of them detected once, and roughly 4.9% sits in the top ten. The sample was CD4+ or CD8+ T cells sorted from blood, taken in a trial of the OX40 agonist ivuxolimab. These TCRs come from an adult with an advanced solid tumor such as melanoma, head and neck, liver or kidney cancer.

This chain connects TRBV6-5 to TRBJ2-7, with a tentative D call TRBD2 (7 bases). This CDR3 has 16 amino acids. V was pared by 0 bases and J by 3 bases, with 15 bases between. In germline, CDR1 is MNHEY, CDR2 SVGAGI. CDR3 coding DNA: TGTGCCAGCAGTTACTCGGGGGGGGGCGCCGTCTACGAGCAGTACTTC. The encoded protein is CASSYSGGGAVYEQYF.

J is TRBJ1-2 and V is TRBV6-5; D is ambiguous. V dropped 0 bases and J dropped 1 base, with 6 bases sitting between them. The CDR3 is made up of 14 amino acids. CDR1 is MNHEY and CDR2 is SVGAGI in the germline V gene. The CDR3 nucleotides read TGTGCCAGCAGTTACTCGAAAGGTAACTATGGCTACACCTTC. It encodes CASSYSKGNYGYTF.

The rearrangement uses TRBV29-1 and TRBJ1-1; TRBD1 might be the D (5 bases). V lost 4 bases, J lost 5 bases, and 11 bases lay in between. This CDR3 comprises 12 residues. Germline loops: CDR1 SQVTM, CDR2 ANQGSEA. The CDR3 region has the DNA TGCAGCGTTGTCCTGGGGGAAACTGAAGCTTTCTTT. It codes for CSVVLGETEAFF. The full variable domain, in which reference TRBV29-1 and TRBJ1-1 provide the parts outside the CDR3, is SAVISQKPSRDICQRGTSLTIQCQVDSQVTMMFWYRQQPGQSLTLIATANQGSEATYESGFVIDKFPISRPNLTFSTLTVSNMSPEDSSIYLCSVVLGETEAFFGQGTRLTVV.

The V gene is TRBV15, the J gene TRBJ2-5; D not resolved. The CDR3 loop spans 17 amino acids. V was clipped by 5 bases and J by 0 bases, with 19 bases between them. Germline assignment: CDR1 LNHNV and CDR2 YYDKDF (reference sequence). The CDR3 region is CATSRSTAETHQETQYF. The CDR3 DNA reads as TGTGCCACCAGCCGTTCCACCGCAGAGACGCACCAAGAGACCCAGTACTTC.

CDR3 in amino acids: CASSIPGQYYEQYF. CDR3 in DNA: TGTGCCAGTAGTATCCCGGGACAGTACTACGAGCAGTACTTC. The V and J genes are TRBV19 and TRBJ2-7, with 7 nucleotides matching TRBD1. The ends lost 3 bases at V and 3 bases at J; junction bases unmatched: 5. The CDR3 totals 14 residues. Germline-derived CDR1 and CDR2 are LNHDA and SQIVND (reference sequence).

The chain uses TRBV11-1 and TRBJ1-4; 9 positions agree with TRBD1. Germline CDR1 and CDR2: SGHAT and FQDESV (reference sequence). The CDR3 runs 14 residues. With V trimmed by 4 bases and J by 7 bases, 4 bases remained unmatched. This CDR3 reads CASSWGQGSEKLFF. The CDR3 coding sequence is TGTGCCAGCAGCTGGGGACAGGGCTCTGAAAAACTGTTTTTT.

The chain employs TRBV14 and TRBJ2-5; D is ambiguous. The germline V and J ends were trimmed by 0 bases and 13 bases, with 12 bases remaining between them. The CDR3 runs 12 residues. CDR1 is SGHDN, CDR2 FVKESK, per germline. Here the CDR3 DNA reads TGTGCCAGCAGCCAAGACGCTGGCAGGCGGTACTTC. The encoded protein is CASSQDAGRRYF.